This T cell receptor beta chain was observed in a study of blood T cell repertoires in COVID-19. TCRdb keeps only in-frame clones here, not all; method: immunoSEQ multiplex PCR. The sample lists hundreds of thousands of clones; 75% to 90% were seen once. Between the trimmed V and J ends, which lost 0 bases and 4 bases, there was a span of 10 bases. The CDR3 has 15 residues. In germline, CDR1 is SGHRS, CDR2 YFSETQ. The receptor was derived from a young man who had recovered from COVID-19. The sequenced sample consisted of PBMCs or T cells enriched from blood (not recorded which). The chain combines TRBV5-1 with TRBJ1-4; D may be TRBD1 (6 bases). The CDR3 loop is CASSLETGINEKLFF. CDR3 nucleotides: TGCGCCAGCAGCTTGGAAACAGGGATTAATGAAAAACTGTTTTTT.